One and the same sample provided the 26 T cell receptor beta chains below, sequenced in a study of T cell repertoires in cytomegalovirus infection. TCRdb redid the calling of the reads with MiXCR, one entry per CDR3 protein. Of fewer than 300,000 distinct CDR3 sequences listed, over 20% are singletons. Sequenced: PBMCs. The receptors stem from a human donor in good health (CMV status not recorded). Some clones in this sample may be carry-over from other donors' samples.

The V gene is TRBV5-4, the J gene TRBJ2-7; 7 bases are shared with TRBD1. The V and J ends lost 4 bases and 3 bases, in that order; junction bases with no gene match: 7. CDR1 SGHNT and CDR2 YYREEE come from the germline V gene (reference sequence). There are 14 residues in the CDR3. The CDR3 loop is CASSPGQDNYEQYF. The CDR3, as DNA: TGTGCCAGCAGCCCCGGACAGGATAACTACGAGCAGTACTTC. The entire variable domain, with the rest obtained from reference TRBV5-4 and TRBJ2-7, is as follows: ETGVTQSPTHLIKTRGQQVTLRCSSQSGHNTVSWYQQALGQGPQFIFQYYREEENGRGNFPPRFSGLQFPNYSSELNVNALELDDSALYLCASSPGQDNYEQYFGPGTRLTVT.

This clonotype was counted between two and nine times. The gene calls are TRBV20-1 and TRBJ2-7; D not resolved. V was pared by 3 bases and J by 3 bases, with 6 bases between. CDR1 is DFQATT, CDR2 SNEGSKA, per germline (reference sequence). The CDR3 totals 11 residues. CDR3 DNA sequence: TGCAGTGCTAGCCCAGGCTACGAGCAGTACTTC. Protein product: CSASPGYEQYF.

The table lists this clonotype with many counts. DNA for the CDR3: TGTGCCAGCAGTCGGGACATAGGCGGCATCTACGAGCAGTACTTC. This encodes CASSRDIGGIYEQYF. This rearrangement joins TRBV6-1 to TRBJ2-7; possible D gene TRBD1, 6 bases. V lost 5 bases and J 3 bases, leaving 17 bases between the germline ends. CDR3 length: 15 residues. Germline CDR1 is MNHNS and CDR2 is SASEGT.

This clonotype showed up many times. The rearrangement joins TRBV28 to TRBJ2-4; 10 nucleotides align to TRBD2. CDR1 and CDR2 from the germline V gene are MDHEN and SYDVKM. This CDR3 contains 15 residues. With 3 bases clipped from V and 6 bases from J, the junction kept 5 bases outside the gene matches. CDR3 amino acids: CASSFLAGEGNIQYF. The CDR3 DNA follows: TGTGCCAGCAGTTTCCTAGCGGGAGAGGGAAACATTCAGTACTTC.

The CDR3 region is CSAPAGVGSNQPQHF. In nucleotides, the CDR3 is TGCAGTGCTCCGGCGGGAGTTGGTAGCAATCAGCCCCAGCATTTT. This rearrangement joins TRBV20-1 to TRBJ1-5; D call uncertain. CDR3 length: 15 residues. The ends were cut back, 5 bases at V and 0 bases at J, with 14 bases in the middle. CDR1 and CDR2 from the germline V gene are DFQATT and SNEGSKA (reference sequence).

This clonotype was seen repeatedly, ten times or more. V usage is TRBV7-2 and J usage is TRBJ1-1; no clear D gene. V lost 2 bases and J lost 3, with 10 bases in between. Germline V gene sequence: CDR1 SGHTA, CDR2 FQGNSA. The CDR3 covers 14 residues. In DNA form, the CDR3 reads TGTGCCAGCAGCTTATTTGGGAGGGACACTGAAGCTTTCTTT. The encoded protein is CASSLFGRDTEAFF.

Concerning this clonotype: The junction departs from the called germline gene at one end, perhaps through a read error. Written as DNA, the CDR3 is TGTGCCAGCAGCGAAAGGGGGGCGGGGGACACTGAAGCTATCTTT. Amino acids: CASSERGAGDTEAIF. The chain joins TRBV7-2 to TRBJ1-1; TRBD1 might be the D (6 bases). In germline, CDR1 is SGHTA, CDR2 FQGNSA. The CDR3 is made up of 15 amino acids.

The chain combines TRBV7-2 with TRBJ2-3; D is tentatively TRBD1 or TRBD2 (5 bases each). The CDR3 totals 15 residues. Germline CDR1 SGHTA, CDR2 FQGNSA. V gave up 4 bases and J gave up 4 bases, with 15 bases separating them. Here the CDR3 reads CASSSRGPPSDTQYF. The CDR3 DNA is TGTGCCAGCAGCTCAAGGGGACCGCCGTCAGATACGCAGTATTTT.

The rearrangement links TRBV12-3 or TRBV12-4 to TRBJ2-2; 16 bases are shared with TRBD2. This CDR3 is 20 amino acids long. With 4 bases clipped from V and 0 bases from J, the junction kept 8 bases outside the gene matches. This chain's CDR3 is CASSSPPGLAGGSNTGELFF. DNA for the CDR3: TGTGCCAGCAGTTCCCCGCCGGGACTAGCGGGGGGGTCGAACACCGGGGAGCTGTTTTTT.

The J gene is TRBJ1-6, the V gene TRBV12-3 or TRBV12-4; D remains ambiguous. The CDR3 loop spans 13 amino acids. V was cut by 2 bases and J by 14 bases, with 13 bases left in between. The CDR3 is CASSLSPLQTLHF. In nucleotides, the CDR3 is TGTGCCAGCAGTTTAAGCCCCCTCCAGACCCTCCACTTT.

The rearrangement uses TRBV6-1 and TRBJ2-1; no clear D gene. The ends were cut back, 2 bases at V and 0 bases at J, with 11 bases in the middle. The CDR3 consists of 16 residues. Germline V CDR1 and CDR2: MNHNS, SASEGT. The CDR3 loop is CASSEIVGNSYNEQFF. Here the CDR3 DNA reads TGTGCCAGCAGTGAAATCGTAGGGAACTCCTACAATGAGCAGTTCTTC.

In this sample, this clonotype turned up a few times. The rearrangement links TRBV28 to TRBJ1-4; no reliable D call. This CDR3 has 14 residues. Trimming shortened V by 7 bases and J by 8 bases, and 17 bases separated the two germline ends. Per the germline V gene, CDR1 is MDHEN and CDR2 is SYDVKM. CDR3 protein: CASIKIGFQEKLFF. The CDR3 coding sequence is TGTGCCAGCATCAAGATAGGTTTTCAAGAAAAACTGTTTTTT.

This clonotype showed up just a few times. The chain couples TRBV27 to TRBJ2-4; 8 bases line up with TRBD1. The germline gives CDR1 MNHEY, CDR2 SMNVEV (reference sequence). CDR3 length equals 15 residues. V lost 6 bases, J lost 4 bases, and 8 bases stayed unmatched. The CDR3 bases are TGTGCCAGCAGCACCCTGGGACAGGCTAAAAACATTCAGTACTTC. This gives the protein CASSTLGQAKNIQYF.

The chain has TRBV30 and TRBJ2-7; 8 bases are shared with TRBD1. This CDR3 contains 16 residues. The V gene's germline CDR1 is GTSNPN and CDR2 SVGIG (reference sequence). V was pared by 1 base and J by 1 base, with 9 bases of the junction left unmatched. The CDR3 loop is CAWSGDRGAQSYEQYF. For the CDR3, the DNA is TGTGCCTGGAGTGGAGACAGGGGTGCTCAATCCTACGAGCAGTACTTC.

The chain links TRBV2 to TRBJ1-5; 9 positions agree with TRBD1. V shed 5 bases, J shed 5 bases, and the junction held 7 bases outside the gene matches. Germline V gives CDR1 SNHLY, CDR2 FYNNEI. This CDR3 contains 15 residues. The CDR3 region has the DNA TGTGCCAGCAGTACTAACAGGGGGCTTGATCAGCCCCAGCATTTT. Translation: CASSTNRGLDQPQHF.

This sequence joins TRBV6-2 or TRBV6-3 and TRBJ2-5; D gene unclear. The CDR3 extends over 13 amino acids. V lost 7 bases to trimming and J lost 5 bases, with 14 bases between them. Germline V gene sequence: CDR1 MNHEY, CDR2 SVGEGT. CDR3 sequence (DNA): TGTGCCAGCACACAACCACCCTTGGAGACCCAGTACTTC. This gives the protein CASTQPPLETQYF.

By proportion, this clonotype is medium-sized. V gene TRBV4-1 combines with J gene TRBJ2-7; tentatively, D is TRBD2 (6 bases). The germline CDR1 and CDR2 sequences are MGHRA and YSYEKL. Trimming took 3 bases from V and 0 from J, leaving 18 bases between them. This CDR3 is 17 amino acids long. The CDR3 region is CASSHSALGGASYEQYF. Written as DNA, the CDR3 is TGCGCCAGCAGCCATAGCGCTTTGGGGGGAGCCTCCTACGAGCAGTACTTC.

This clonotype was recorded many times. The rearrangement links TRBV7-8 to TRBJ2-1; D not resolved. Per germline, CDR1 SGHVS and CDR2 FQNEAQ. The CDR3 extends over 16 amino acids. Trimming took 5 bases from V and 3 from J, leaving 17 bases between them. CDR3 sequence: CASSPRAVVLYNEQFF. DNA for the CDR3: TGTGCCAGCAGCCCTAGGGCAGTGGTTCTCTACAATGAGCAGTTCTTC.

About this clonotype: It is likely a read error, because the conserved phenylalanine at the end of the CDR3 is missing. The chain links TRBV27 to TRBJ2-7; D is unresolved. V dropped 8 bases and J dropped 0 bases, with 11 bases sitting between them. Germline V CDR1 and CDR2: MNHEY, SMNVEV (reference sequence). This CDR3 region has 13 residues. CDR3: CASRYLGSYEQYL. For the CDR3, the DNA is TGTGCCAGCCGCTATTTGGGCTCCTACGAGCAGTACTTA.

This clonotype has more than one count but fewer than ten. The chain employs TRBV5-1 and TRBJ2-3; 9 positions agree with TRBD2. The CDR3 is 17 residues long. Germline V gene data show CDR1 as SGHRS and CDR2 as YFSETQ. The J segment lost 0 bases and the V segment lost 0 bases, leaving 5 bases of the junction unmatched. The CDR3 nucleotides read TGCGCCAGCAGCTTGGTCTCTAGCGGGGCTAGCACAGATACGCAGTATTTT. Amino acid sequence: CASSLVSSGASTDTQYF.

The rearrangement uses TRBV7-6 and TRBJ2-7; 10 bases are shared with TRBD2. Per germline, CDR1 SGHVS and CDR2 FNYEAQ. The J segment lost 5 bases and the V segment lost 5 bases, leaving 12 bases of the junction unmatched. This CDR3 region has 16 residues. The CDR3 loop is CASSPTTSGLSDEQYF. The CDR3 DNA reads TGTGCCAGCAGCCCGACGACTAGCGGGCTTAGTGACGAGCAGTACTTC.

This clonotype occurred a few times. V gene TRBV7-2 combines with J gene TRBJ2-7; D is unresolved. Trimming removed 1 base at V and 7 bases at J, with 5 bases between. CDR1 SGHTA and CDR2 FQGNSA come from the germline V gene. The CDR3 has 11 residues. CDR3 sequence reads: CASSLDQEQYF. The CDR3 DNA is TGTGCCAGCAGCTTAGACCAAGAGCAGTACTTC.

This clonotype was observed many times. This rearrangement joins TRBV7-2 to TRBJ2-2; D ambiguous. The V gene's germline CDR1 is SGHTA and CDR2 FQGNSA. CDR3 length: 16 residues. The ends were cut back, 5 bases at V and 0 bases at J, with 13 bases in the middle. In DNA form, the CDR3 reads TGTGCCAGCAGCCCCCGGGCGGTGACGAACACCGGGGAGCTGTTTTTT. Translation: CASSPRAVTNTGELFF.

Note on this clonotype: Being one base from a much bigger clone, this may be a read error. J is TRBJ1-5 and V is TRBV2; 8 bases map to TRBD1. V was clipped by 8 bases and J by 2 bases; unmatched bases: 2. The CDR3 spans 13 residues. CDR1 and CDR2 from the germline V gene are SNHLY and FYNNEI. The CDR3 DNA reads TGTGCCAGCGGGGGACAGGGCAATCAGCCCCAGCATTTT. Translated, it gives CASGGQGNQPQHF.

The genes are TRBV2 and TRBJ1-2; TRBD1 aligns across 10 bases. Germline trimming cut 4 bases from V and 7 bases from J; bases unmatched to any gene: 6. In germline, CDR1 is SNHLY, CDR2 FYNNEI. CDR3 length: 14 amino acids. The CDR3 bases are TGTGCCAGCAGTGGGCGACAGGGGGCTCCTGGCTACACCTTC. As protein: CASSGRQGAPGYTF. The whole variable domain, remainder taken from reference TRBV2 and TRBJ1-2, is EPEVTQTPSHQVTQMGQEVILRCVPISNHLYFYWYRQILGQKVEFLVSFYNNEISEKSEIFDDQFSVERPDGSNFTLKIRSTKLEDSAMYFCASSGRQGAPGYTFGSGTRLTVV.

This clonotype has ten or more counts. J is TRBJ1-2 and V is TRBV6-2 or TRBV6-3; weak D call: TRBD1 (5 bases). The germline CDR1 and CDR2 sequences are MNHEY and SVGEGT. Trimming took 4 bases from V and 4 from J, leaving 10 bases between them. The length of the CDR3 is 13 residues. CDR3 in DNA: TGTGCCAGCAGTTTCGGACAATCCTATGGCTACACCTTC. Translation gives CASSFGQSYGYTF.